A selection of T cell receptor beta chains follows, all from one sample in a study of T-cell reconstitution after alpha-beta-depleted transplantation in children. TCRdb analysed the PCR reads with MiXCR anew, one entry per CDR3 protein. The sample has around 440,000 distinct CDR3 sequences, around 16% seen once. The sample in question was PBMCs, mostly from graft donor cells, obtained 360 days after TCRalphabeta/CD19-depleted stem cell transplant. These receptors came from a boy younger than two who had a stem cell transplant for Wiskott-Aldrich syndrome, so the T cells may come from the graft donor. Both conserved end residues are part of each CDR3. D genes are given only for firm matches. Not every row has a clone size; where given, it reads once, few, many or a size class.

TGTGCCAGCAGCCGCGGACTAGCGGATTACAATGAGCAGTTCTTC CASSRGLADYNEQFF TRBJ2-1 TRBD2 many TRBV5-1
TGTGCCATCAGTGCCGGGGACAGCGCTACCAATGAGCAGTTCTTC CAISAGDSATNEQFF TRBJ2-1 TRBD1 few TRBV10-3
TGTGCCAGTAGTATAAGGGGTTCTTCGCCCCAGCATTTT CASSIRGSSPQHF TRBJ1-5 - - TRBV19
TGCAGCGTTGACCCGGGGTCCTACAATGAGCAGTTCTTC CSVDPGSYNEQFF TRBJ2-1 - many TRBV29-1
TGTGCCAGCAGCCAAGATGGTGTGGGTTCGGCAGCCAAAAACATTCAGTACTTC CASSQDGVGSAAKNIQYF TRBJ2-4 - - TRBV4-2
TGCGCCAGCAGCTTGGCCGAGGCAGGGGGTACCTACGAGCAGTACTTC CASSLAEAGGTYEQYF TRBJ2-7 TRBD1 many TRBV5-1
TGTGCATCGCAGGGCTCCTACAATGAGCAGTTCTTC CASQGSYNEQFF TRBJ2-1 - many TRBV5-1
TGTGCCAGCAGCGTAGCGGGGTTGAGCTCCTACGAGCAGTACTTC CASSVAGLSSYEQYF TRBJ2-7 - - TRBV9
TGTGCCAGCAGCTTTCGGGCTCCTAGGGCAGAGACCCAGTACTTC CASSFRAPRAETQYF TRBJ2-5 - - TRBV5-6
TGTGCCAGCAGCTTAGTTTCCCCAGGTCCCCGGGTCTTC CASSLVSPGPRVF TRBJ1-2 - few TRBV7-9
TGCGCCAGCAGCCAAGAACGTGCAGGGGTGGCCGGGGAGCTGTTTTTT CASSQERAGVAGELFF TRBJ2-2 - - TRBV4-1
TGTGCCAGCGGAAGATCCTCCGGGGAGCTGTTTTTT CASGRSSGELFF TRBJ2-2 - once TRBV6-5
TGCGCCAGCAGCTTGGATATAGCGGTGAGCACAGATACGCAGTATTTT CASSLDIAVSTDTQYF TRBJ2-3 - many TRBV5-1
TGTGCCAGCAGCCCAGACCCTTTCTGGGAGACCCAGTACTTC CASSPDPFWETQYF TRBJ2-5 - many TRBV13
TGCGCCAGCAGCCAAGCATCTGGACTAGCGGGACCTCTGCTTAACACCGGGGAGCTGTTTTTT CASSQASGLAGPLLNTGELFF TRBJ2-2 TRBD2 - TRBV4-1
TGCAGTGCTAATCGTAGGACTAGCGGGAGCTACGAGCAGTACTTC CSANRRTSGSYEQYF TRBJ2-7 TRBD2 few TRBV20-1
TGTGCCACCAGCAGATTCAGCGGGCAAGAGACCCAGTACTTC CATSRFSGQETQYF TRBJ2-5 - - TRBV15
TGTGCCAGCAGCTTAGAATTGGGGTTTACCTACGAGCAGTACTTC CASSLELGFTYEQYF TRBJ2-7 - few TRBV7-9
TGTGCCATCAGTGAGGTGGTCAGCACCGGGGAGCTGTTTTTT CAISEVVSTGELFF TRBJ2-2 - - TRBV10-3
TGCGCCAGCAGCTTGGCGAAAGTGGGCAATGAGCAGTTCTTC CASSLAKVGNEQFF TRBJ2-1 - - TRBV5-1
TGCGCCAGCAGCTTGGAGGTCGGGGCGGACCGGACCTACAATGAGCAGTTCTTC CASSLEVGADRTYNEQFF TRBJ2-1 - few TRBV5-1
TGTGCCAGCAGCTTAGCGGGGCAGGGCCAGTACTTC CASSLAGQGQYF TRBJ2-7 - - TRBV7-8
TGTGCCAGCAGCCGAATATTAGACAGGGACAGGAAGAATGAGCAGTTCTTC CASSRILDRDRKNEQFF TRBJ2-1 TRBD1 many TRBV7-9
TGTGCCAGCAGTTTGACTTCTCCGTTAAATCAGCCCCAGCATTTT CASSLTSPLNQPQHF TRBJ1-5 - few TRBV12-3/TRBV12-4
TGCGCCAGCAGGGGACAGGGAACGAGTGGGGAGCTGTTTTTT CASRGQGTSGELFF TRBJ2-2 TRBD1 few TRBV10-2
TGCAGCGTCGCCCGATTACTAGCGGACTCCTACAATGAGCAGTTCTTC CSVARLLADSYNEQFF TRBJ2-1 TRBD2 - TRBV29-1
TGTGCCAGCAGTTTCCGACAGGGTAGCAATCAGCCCCAGCATTTT CASSFRQGSNQPQHF TRBJ1-5 TRBD1 - TRBV12-3/TRBV12-4
TGTGCCAGCTCACCTTGGGACAGGGTTTACGAGCAGTACTTC CASSPWDRVYEQYF TRBJ2-7 TRBD1 - TRBV18
TGTGCCAGCTCACCTGGGGAGGAGAAGCAGTACTTC CASSPGEEKQYF TRBJ2-7 - many TRBV18
TGTGCCAGCAGTCAGGACAGGGGTGAGACCCAGTACTTC CASSQDRGETQYF TRBJ2-5 TRBD1 few TRBV12-3/TRBV12-4
TGTGCCAGCAGCCGAGGACAGGGTAGCACAGATACGCAGTATTTT CASSRGQGSTDTQYF TRBJ2-3 TRBD1 - TRBV12-3/TRBV12-4
TGCGCCAGCAGCTTGACTAGCGGATACTCCTACGAGCAGTACTTC CASSLTSGYSYEQYF TRBJ2-7 TRBD2 - TRBV5-1
TGTGCCAGCACCCCGGGACTAGGCGCTAACGAGCAGTACTTC CASTPGLGANEQYF TRBJ2-7 TRBD2 - TRBV3-1
TGTGCCAGCACCGACAGGGAGAAACAGCCCCAGCATTTT CASTDREKQPQHF TRBJ1-5 TRBD1 - TRBV2
TGTGCCAGCAGTCTCAGTGGGTCGAACACTGAAGCTTTCTTT CASSLSGSNTEAFF TRBJ1-1 - many TRBV12-3/TRBV12-4
TGCAGCGTTGATTCCAGCGGGAATCCGTTCTTC CSVDSSGNPFF TRBJ2-1 TRBD2 - TRBV29-1
TGTGCCACGAGGCGGGAGCCCCAGGAGACCCAGTACTTC CATRREPQETQYF TRBJ2-5 TRBD2 - TRBV2
TGCGCCAGCAGCTGGGTGGGGGAGCCCCCCTACGAGCAGTACTTC CASSWVGEPPYEQYF TRBJ2-7 - few TRBV5-1
TGTGCCAGCAGCCCGGACAGGGATCAGCCCCAGCATTTT CASSPDRDQPQHF TRBJ1-5 TRBD1 few TRBV11-3
TGTGCCAGCAGCTTAAGATCCAAAACAGGGTACACCGGGGAGCTGTTTTTT CASSLRSKTGYTGELFF TRBJ2-2 - - TRBV11-2